This record concerns one TCR beta chain sequence. This entry comes from a study of blood T cell repertoires in COVID-19. On the study more broadly: PBMCs, B-cell-depleted T cells, or T cells provided the cDNA or gDNA that made up the material.

In the authors' methods: Researchers report that nucleated cell counts were estimated from reference gene primer amplification. Assay: immunoSEQ multiplex PCR; the TCRdb copy retains only in-frame clones and omits some. The V and J calls and clone size come from that table; D and trimming were worked out from the DNA. Of some 390,000 clones in the sample, roughly 86% were seen once. The CDR3 has 21 residues. Trimming shortened V by 1 base and J by 0 bases, and 25 bases separated the two germline ends. The germline CDR1 and CDR2 sequences are MGHRA and YSYEKL. Sequenced sample: peripheral blood. The J gene is TRBJ2-4, the V gene TRBV4-1; a possible D gene is TRBD2 (5 bases). The receptor was isolated from a human donor in a cohort sampled during active COVID-19. CDR3 sequence: CASSQVVAKVGFGVAKNIQYF. CDR3 DNA sequence: TGCGCCAGCAGCCAAGTCGTGGCCAAGGTGGGCTTCGGGGTAGCCAAAAACATTCAGTACTTC.